Each of the 12 T cell receptor beta chains below was sequenced from the same sample in a study of shared clonotypes between healthy human individuals. The table came from immunoSEQ multiplex PCR; TCRdb's copy has only in-frame clones and leaves some out. The sample records about 600,000 clones, about 98% being singletons. Only CD45RO-negative cells positively selected for CCR7 counted as naive CD8 cells, so terminally differentiated effector memory CD45RA+ cells were excluded. The sample taken for sequencing was naive CD8+ T cells sorted from blood. The receptor set was obtained from a man between 25 and 39 years old in good health.

The rearrangement uses TRBV10-3 and TRBJ2-7; D is possibly TRBD2 (5 bases). V was clipped by 4 bases and J by 3 bases, with 10 bases between them. Germline values: CDR1 ENHRY, CDR2 SYGVKD. The CDR3 length is 13 residues. The CDR3 sequence: CAISGYRDYEQYF. The CDR3 DNA follows: TGTGCCATCAGTGGATACCGGGACTACGAGCAGTACTTC.

This chain uses TRBV19 with TRBJ2-7; D possibly corresponds to TRBD1 (5 bases). The V gene lost 2 bases and the J gene lost 6 bases, with 8 bases spanning the gap. Germline assignment: CDR1 LNHDA and CDR2 SQIVND (reference sequence). The CDR3 contains 12 residues. The CDR3 DNA reads as TGTGCCAGTAGTATATCAGGGTTCGAGCAGTACTTC. The encoded protein is CASSISGFEQYF.

The chain couples TRBV27 to TRBJ2-1; D remains ambiguous. Germline CDR1 reads MNHEY; CDR2 reads SMNVEV (reference sequence). The CDR3 sequence is 12 residues long. V lost 7 bases, J lost 6 bases, and 10 bases lay in between. The CDR3 sequence: CASNDPFNEQFF. The CDR3 DNA is TGTGCCAGCAATGACCCCTTCAATGAGCAGTTCTTC.

The chain recombines TRBV7-2 with TRBJ2-5; D gene unclear. V was pared by 5 bases and J by 5 bases, with 15 bases between. Germline V gene lookup returns CDR1 SGHTA and CDR2 FQGNSA. This CDR3 comprises 14 residues. The CDR3 sequence is CASSVLTLRETQYF. The CDR3, as DNA: TGTGCCAGCAGCGTATTGACTCTCCGGGAGACCCAGTACTTC. The entire variable domain, with the rest obtained from reference TRBV7-2 and TRBJ2-5, is as follows: GAGVSQSPSNKVTEKGKDVELRCDPISGHTALYWYRQSLGQGLEFLIYFQGNSAPDKSGLPSDRFSAERTGGSVSTLTIQRTQQEDSAVYLCASSVLTLRETQYFGPGTRLLVL.

V gene TRBV27 combines with J gene TRBJ2-3; TRBD2 matches 7 bases. The germline CDR1 and CDR2 sequences are MNHEY and SMNVEV (reference sequence). This CDR3 has 13 amino acids. Germline trimming cut 4 bases from V and 5 bases from J; bases unmatched to any gene: 3. The CDR3 nucleotides read TGTGCCAGCAGTTGGGGGGGGAGAGATACGCAGTATTTT. Translating it yields CASSWGGRDTQYF.

The chain combines TRBV5-4 with TRBJ1-1; the D gene is possibly TRBD1 (5 bases). The CDR3 has 12 amino acids. The germline V gene encodes CDR1 SGHNT and CDR2 YYREEE (reference sequence). Deletions cut 0 bases from V and 7 bases from J, with 7 bases between. DNA for the CDR3: TGTGCCAGCAGCTTGGACGGGGGTGAAGCTTTCTTT. It is translated as CASSLDGGEAFF.

As DNA, the CDR3 is TGTGCCAGCAGCTTATCACCTAGCGGGGGTTACAATGAGCAGTTCTTC. Its translation: CASSLSPSGGYNEQFF. The J gene is TRBJ2-1, the V gene TRBV13; 10 bases match TRBD2. Trimming cost V 2 bases and J 4 bases; bases outside gene matches: 5. This CDR3 has 16 amino acids. Germline V CDR1 and CDR2: PRHDT, FYEKMQ (reference sequence).

The V gene is TRBV28, the J gene TRBJ2-5; 8 bases are shared with TRBD1. V was clipped by 3 bases and J by 5 bases; unmatched bases: 5. Per germline, CDR1 MDHEN and CDR2 SYDVKM. The CDR3 is 14 amino acids. This CDR3 reads CASSFEQGAETQYF. The CDR3 bases are TGTGCCAGCAGTTTCGAGCAGGGGGCCGAGACCCAGTACTTC.

The chain uses TRBV7-9 and TRBJ2-7, with D unresolved. Between the trimmed V and J ends, which lost 4 bases and 0 bases, there was a span of 10 bases. Germline lookup yields CDR1 SEHNR and CDR2 FQNEAQ (reference sequence). The CDR3 loop spans 14 amino acids. The CDR3 here is CASSSQESSYEQYF. Here the CDR3 DNA reads TGTGCCAGCAGCTCCCAGGAAAGCTCCTACGAGCAGTACTTC.

As concerns this clone: The sample holds other DNA sequences that translate to the same CDR3. This chain joins TRBV9 and TRBJ2-3; D uncertain. V lost 0 bases and J lost 6, with 2 bases in between. Germline V gives CDR1 SGDLS, CDR2 YYNGEE. CDR3 length: 11 residues. In DNA, the CDR3 is TGTGCCAGCAGCGTAGGTGATACGCAGTATTTT. Residues: CASSVGDTQYF.

The CDR3 loop reads CASSVEFWLSTSYQETQYF. CDR3 sequence (DNA): TGTGCCAGCAGTGTGGAGTTTTGGTTGTCAACATCTTACCAAGAGACCCAGTACTTC. The V call is TRBV6-1, the J call TRBJ2-5; no clear D. This CDR3 spans 19 amino acids. Trimming took off 4 bases at V and 0 bases at J, with 24 bases between the two ends. Looked up from germline, CDR1 is MNHNS and CDR2 is SASEGT.

V and J are TRBV5-4 and TRBJ2-1; D might be TRBD2 (7 bases). The CDR3 contains 14 residues. Germline V CDR1 and CDR2: SGHNT, YYREEE (reference sequence). The ends were cut back, 3 bases at V and 5 bases at J, with 12 bases in the middle. CDR3 in amino acids: CASSWGGQDNEQFF. The CDR3 DNA sequence: TGTGCCAGCAGCTGGGGGGGCCAAGACAATGAGCAGTTCTTC.